Listed here is a single T cell receptor (beta chain). The antigen remains undetermined. Primers included in the PCR were 60 Vbeta and 13 Jbeta primers. Data came from immunoSEQ multiplex PCR; TCRdb stores just in-frame clones and leaves some out. This sample's table has about 130,000 clones. The sample comes from a study of cytomegalovirus exposure and HLA in healthy donors. General observations from the study: V- and J-gene trimming of TCR beta was linked (in a later analysis) to a missense DCLRE1C variant.

CDR1 is MGHRA, CDR2 YSYEKL, per germline. V lost 3 bases to trimming and J lost 0 bases, with 11 bases between them. The CDR3 extends over 15 amino acids. This sequence originates from a woman between 40 and 50 years old in good health and CMV-seropositive. J is TRBJ1-2 and V is TRBV4-1, with D possibly matching TRBD1 (5 bases). Material: PBMCs. The CDR3 DNA is TGCGCCAGCAGCCACCCTGTAGGGGCTAACTATGGCTACACCTTC. This translates into CASSHPVGANYGYTF.